This T cell receptor (beta chain) was retrieved from a study of cytomegalovirus exposure and HLA in healthy donors. About the study: Earlier work reported 100 million to 130 million unique TCR beta sequences from roughly 180 million T cells.

PCR amplification relied on 60 Vbeta primers (plus 13 Jbeta primers). The table came from immunoSEQ multiplex PCR; TCRdb's copy has only in-frame clones and leaves some out. The profile shows under 250,000 clones, roughly 72% of them singletons. Germline V gene lookup returns CDR1 SEHNR and CDR2 FQNEAQ (reference sequence). V lost 2 bases and J 2 bases, leaving 13 bases between the germline ends. This CDR3 spans 16 amino acids. V gene TRBV7-9 combines with J gene TRBJ1-3, with D unresolved. Sequenced material: PBMCs. This TCR derives from a man in his thirties or forties in good health and CMV-seronegative. For the CDR3, the DNA is TGTGCCAGCAGCTTATTAATTGAGGGAACTGGAAACACCATATATTTT. Protein product: CASSLLIEGTGNTIYF. Looking up the rest from reference TRBV7-9 and TRBJ1-3 gives the full variable domain: DTGVSQNPRHKITKRGQNVTFRCDPISEHNRLYWYRQTLGQGPEFLTYFQNEAQLEKSRLLSDRFSAERPKGSFSTLEIQRTEQGDSAMYLCASSLLIEGTGNTIYFGEGSWLTVV.